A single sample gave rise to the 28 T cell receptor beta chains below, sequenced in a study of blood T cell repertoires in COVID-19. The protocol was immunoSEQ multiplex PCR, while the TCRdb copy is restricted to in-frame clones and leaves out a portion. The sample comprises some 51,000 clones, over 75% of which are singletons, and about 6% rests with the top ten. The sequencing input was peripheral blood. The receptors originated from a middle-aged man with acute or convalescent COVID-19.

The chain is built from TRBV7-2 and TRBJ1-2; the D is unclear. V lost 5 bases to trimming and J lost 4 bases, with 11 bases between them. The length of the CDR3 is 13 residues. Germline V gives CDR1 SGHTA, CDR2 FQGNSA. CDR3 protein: CASSHGVSYGYTF. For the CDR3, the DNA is TGTGCCAGCAGCCACGGGGTCTCCTATGGCTACACCTTC.

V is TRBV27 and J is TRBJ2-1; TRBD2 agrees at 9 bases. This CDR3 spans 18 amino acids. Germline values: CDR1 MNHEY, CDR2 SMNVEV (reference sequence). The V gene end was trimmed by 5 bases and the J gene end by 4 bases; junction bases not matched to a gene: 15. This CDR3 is CASSTRLNSGSSYNEQFF. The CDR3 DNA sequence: TGTGCCAGCAGTACTCGACTGAATAGCGGGAGTAGTTACAATGAGCAGTTCTTC.

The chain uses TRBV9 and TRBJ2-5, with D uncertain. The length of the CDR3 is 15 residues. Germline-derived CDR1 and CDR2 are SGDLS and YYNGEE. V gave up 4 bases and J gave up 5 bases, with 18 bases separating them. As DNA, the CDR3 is TGTGCCAGCAGCCTCCGATCCTCTAGAATGGAGACCCAGTACTTC. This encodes CASSLRSSRMETQYF.

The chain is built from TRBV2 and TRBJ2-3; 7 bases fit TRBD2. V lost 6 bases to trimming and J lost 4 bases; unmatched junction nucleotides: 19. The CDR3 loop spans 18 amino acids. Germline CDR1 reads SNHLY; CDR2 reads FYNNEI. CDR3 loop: CASRSGGGSFFGADTQYF. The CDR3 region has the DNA TGTGCCAGCAGGAGTGGCGGGGGAAGTTTTTTTGGGGCAGATACGCAGTATTTT.

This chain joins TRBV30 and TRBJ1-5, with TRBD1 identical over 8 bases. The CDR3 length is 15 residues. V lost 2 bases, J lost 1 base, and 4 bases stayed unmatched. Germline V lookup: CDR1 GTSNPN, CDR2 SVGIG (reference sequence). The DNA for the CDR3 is TGTGCCTGGAGTAGGACAGGGTTGAGCAATCAGCCCCAGCATTTT. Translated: CAWSRTGLSNQPQHF. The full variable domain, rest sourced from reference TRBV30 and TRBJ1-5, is SQTIHQWPATLVQPVGSPLSLECTVEGTSNPNLYWYRQAAGRGLQLLFYSVGIGQISSEVPQNLSASRPQDRQFILSSKKLLLSDSGFYLCAWSRTGLSNQPQHFGDGTRLSIL.

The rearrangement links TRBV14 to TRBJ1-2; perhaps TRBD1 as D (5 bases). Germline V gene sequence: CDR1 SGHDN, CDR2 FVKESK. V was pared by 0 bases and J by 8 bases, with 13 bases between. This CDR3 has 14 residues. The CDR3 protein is CASSQDLGVRGYTF. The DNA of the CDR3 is TGTGCCAGCAGCCAAGATCTAGGGGTCCGGGGCTACACCTTC.

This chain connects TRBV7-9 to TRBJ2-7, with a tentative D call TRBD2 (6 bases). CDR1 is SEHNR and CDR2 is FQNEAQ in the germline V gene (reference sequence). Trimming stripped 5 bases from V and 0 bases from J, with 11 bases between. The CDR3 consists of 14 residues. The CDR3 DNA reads TGTGCCAGCAGCCCTAGCGCCCCCTCCTACGAGCAGTACTTC. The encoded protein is CASSPSAPSYEQYF.

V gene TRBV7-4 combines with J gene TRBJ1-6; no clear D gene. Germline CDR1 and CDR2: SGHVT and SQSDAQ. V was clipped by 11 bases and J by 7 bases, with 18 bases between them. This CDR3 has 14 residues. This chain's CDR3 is CAFLDRDINSPLHF. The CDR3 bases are TGTGCCTTCCTTGACCGGGATATAAATTCACCCCTCCACTTT.

In DNA form, the CDR3 reads TGTGCCAGCAGGCTCCGACAGGGAATCCAAGAGACCCAGTACTTC. It is translated as CASRLRQGIQETQYF. This rearrangement joins TRBV25-1 to TRBJ2-5; TRBD1 agrees at 7 bases. The CDR3 length is 15 residues. Germline values: CDR1 MGHDK, CDR2 SYGVNS. With 6 bases clipped from V and 1 base from J, the junction kept 8 bases outside the gene matches. The full variable domain, its missing parts supplied by reference TRBV25-1 and TRBJ2-5, is EADIYQTPRYLVIGTGKKITLECSQTMGHDKMYWYQQDPGMELHLIHYSYGVNSTEKGDLSSESTVSRIRTEHFPLTLESARPSHTSQYLCASRLRQGIQETQYFGPGTRLLVL.

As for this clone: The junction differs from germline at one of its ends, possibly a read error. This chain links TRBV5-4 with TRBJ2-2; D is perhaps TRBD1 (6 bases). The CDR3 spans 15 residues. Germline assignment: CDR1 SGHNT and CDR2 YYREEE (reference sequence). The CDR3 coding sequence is TGTGCCAGCACTCATGGTCAGGGGAACCCCGGGGAGCTGTTTTTT. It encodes CASTHGQGNPGELFF.

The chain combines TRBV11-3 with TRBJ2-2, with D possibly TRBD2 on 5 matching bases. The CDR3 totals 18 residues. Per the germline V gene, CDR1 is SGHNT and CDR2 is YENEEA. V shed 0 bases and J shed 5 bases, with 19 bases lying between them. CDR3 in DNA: TGTGCCAGCAGCTTAGAGAGGGTTCGGTTCAGGCGGACCGGGGAGCTGTTTTTT. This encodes CASSLERVRFRRTGELFF.

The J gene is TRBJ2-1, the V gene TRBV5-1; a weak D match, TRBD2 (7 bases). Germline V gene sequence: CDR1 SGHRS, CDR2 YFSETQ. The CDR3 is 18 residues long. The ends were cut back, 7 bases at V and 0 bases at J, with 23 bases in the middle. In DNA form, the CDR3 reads TGCGCCAGCCAGGGGCGGGGGTCTGCGGAGACCTCCTACAATGAGCAGTTCTTC. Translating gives CASQGRGSAETSYNEQFF. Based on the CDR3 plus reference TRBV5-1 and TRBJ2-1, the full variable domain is KAGVTQTPRYLIKTRGQQVTLSCSPISGHRSVSWYQQTPGQGLQFLFEYFSETQRNKGNFPGRFSGRQFSNSRSEMNVSTLELGDSALYLCASQGRGSAETSYNEQFFGPGTRLTVL.

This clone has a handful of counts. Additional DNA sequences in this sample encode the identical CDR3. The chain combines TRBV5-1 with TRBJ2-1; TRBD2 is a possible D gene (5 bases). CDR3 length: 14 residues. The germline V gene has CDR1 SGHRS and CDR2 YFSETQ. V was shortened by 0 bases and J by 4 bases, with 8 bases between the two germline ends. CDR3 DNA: TGCGCCAGCAGCTTGGGTGGCGGGTACAATGAGCAGTTCTTC. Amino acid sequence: CASSLGGGYNEQFF.

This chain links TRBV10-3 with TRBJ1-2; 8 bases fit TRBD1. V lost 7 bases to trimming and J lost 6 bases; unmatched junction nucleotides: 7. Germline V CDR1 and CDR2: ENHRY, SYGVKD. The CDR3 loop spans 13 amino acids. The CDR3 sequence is CAINPGGENGYTF. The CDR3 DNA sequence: TGTGCCATCAATCCAGGGGGCGAAAATGGCTACACCTTC.

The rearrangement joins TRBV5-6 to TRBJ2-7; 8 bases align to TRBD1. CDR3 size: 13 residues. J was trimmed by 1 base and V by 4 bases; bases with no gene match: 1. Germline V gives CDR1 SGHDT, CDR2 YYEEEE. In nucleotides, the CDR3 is TGTGCCAGCAGCAGGGACAGGTCCTACGAGCAGTACTTC. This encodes CASSRDRSYEQYF.

CDR3 DNA: TGCGCCAGCAGCCCGGGTTTGACTAATGAAAAACTGTTTTTT. It translates to CASSPGLTNEKLFF. The chain recombines TRBV5-1 with TRBJ1-4, with D unclear. Germline lookup yields CDR1 SGHRS and CDR2 YFSETQ. The ends were cut back, 4 bases at V and 2 bases at J, with 9 bases in the middle. This CDR3 contains 14 residues.

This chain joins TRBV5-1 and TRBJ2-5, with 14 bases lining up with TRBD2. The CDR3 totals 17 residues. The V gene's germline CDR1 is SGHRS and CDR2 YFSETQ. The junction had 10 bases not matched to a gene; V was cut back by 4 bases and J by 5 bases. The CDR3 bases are TGCGCCAGCAGCCCCCTAGGACTAGCGGGAGGAAGGGAGACCCAGTACTTC. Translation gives CASSPLGLAGGRETQYF.

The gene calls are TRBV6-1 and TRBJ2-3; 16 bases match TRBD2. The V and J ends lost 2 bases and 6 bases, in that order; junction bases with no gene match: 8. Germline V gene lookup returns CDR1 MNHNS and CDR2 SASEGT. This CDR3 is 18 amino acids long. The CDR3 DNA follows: TGTGCCAGCAGTGAATCGGGACTAGCGGGAGGGCCTCGGGATACGCAGTATTTT. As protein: CASSESGLAGGPRDTQYF.

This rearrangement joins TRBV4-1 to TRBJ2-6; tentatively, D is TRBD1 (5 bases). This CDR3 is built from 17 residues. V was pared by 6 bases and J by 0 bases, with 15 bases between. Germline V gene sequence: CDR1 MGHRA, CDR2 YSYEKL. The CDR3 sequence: CASRVGVPLSGANVLTF. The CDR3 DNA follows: TGCGCCAGCAGAGTAGGGGTCCCCCTCTCTGGGGCCAACGTCCTGACTTTC.

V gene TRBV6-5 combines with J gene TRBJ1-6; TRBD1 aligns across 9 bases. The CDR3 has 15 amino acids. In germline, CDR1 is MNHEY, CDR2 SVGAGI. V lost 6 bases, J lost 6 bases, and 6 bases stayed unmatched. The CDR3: CASRLRDRVNSPLHF. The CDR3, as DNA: TGTGCCAGCAGGCTCCGGGACAGGGTTAATTCACCCCTCCACTTT.

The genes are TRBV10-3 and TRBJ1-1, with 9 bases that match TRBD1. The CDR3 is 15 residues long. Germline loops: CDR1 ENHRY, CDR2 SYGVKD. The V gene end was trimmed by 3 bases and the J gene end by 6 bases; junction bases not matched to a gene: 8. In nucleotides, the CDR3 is TGTGCCATCAGTGAAAGACAGGGGGTGAGGGCTGAAGCTTTCTTT. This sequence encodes CAISERQGVRAEAFF.

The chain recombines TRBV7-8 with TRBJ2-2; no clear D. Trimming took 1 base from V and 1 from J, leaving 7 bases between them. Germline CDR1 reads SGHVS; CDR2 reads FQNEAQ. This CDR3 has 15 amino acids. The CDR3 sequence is CASSLGLRNTGELFF. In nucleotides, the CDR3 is TGTGCCAGCAGCTTAGGACTCCGGAACACCGGGGAGCTGTTTTTT.

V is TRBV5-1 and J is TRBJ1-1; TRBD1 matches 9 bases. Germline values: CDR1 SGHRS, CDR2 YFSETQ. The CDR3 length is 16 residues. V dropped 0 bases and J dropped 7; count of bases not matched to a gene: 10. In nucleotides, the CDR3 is TGCGCCAGCAGCTTGGGCACCGGGACAGGGCTGATTGAAGCTTTCTTT. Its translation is CASSLGTGTGLIEAFF.

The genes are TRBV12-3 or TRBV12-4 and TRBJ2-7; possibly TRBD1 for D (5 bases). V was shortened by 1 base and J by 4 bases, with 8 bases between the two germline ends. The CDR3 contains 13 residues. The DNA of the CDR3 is TGTGCCAGCAGTTTAGGGCACAGGTACGAGCAGTACTTC. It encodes CASSLGHRYEQYF.

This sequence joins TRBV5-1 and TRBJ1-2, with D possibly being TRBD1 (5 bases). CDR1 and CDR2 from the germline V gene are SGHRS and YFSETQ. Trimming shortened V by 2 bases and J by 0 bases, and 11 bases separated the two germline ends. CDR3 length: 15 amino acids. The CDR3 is CASSFTQATNYGYTF. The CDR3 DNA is TGCGCCAGCAGCTTCACACAGGCGACTAACTATGGCTACACCTTC.

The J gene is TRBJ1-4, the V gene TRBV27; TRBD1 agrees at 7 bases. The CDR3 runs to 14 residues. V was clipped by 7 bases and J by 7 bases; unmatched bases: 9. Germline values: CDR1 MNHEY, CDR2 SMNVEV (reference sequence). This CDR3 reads CASKLQGSGEKLFF. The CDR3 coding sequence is TGTGCCAGCAAACTACAGGGGTCGGGTGAAAAACTGTTTTTT.

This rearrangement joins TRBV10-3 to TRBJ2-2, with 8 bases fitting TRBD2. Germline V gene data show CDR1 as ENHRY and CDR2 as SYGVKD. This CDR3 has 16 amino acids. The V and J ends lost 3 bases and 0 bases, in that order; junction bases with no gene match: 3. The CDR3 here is CAISEQTSANTGELFF. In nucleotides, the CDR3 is TGTGCCATCAGTGAACAGACTAGCGCGAACACCGGGGAGCTGTTTTTT.

The CDR3, as DNA: TGCGCCAGCAGCCAAGTGAAGCTGGCGGGACCAGGTGTGGATACGCAGTATTTT. This gives the protein CASSQVKLAGPGVDTQYF. V is TRBV4-1 and J is TRBJ2-3, with D possibly being TRBD2 (6 bases). Per the germline V gene, CDR1 is MGHRA and CDR2 is YSYEKL. V lost 1 base, J lost 6 bases, and 23 bases lay in between. CDR3 length: 18 residues.